This is a list of T cell receptor beta chains from one sample in a study of CD8 T cells in Susac syndrome. TCRdb re-called the immunoSEQ multiplex PCR reads with MiXCR, one entry per CDR3 protein. Counted here are roughly 150,000 distinct CDR3 sequences, 95% occurring once; the ten biggest clones make up about 0.18%. The sequenced sample consisted of CD8+ T cells from PBMCs. These receptor sequences come from a human donor with Susac syndrome. Each CDR3 is given with its conserved first and last residue. D genes are given only for firm matches. Size is omitted from some rows. Given values are once, few, many or a class for expanded clones.

d_call	v_call	j_call	cdr3_length	clone_size	cdr3_aa	cdr3_nt
TRBD2	TRBV12-3/TRBV12-4	TRBJ2-1	15	-	CASSWTSGGNNEQFF	TGTGCCAGCAGTTGGACTAGCGGGGGTAACAATGAGCAGTTCTTC
-	TRBV7-9	TRBJ1-1	12	-	CASSLEAGEAFF	TGTGCCAGCAGCTTGGAGGCAGGTGAAGCTTTCTTT
-	TRBV24-1	TRBJ2-1	19	once	CATSDRPYLPWSSYNEQFF	TGTGCCACCAGTGACCGCCCTTATCTACCGTGGAGCTCCTACAATGAGCAGTTCTTC
-	TRBV3-1	TRBJ2-2	18	-	CASSQEAGQATGTGELFF	TGTGCCAGCAGCCAAGAGGCAGGACAAGCAACGGGCACCGGGGAGCTGTTTTTT
TRBD2	TRBV3-1	TRBJ2-5	18	-	CASSQTRGRLAGQETQYF	TGTGCCAGCAGCCAGACCAGGGGTCGACTAGCGGGACAAGAGACCCAGTACTTC
TRBD1	TRBV24-1	TRBJ1-2	11	-	CATATGVGYTF	TGTGCCACCGCCACAGGGGTTGGCTACACCTTC
TRBD2	TRBV27	TRBJ2-7	14	-	CASSATSSTYEQYF	TGTGCCAGCAGTGCGACTAGCTCCACCTACGAGCAGTACTTC
-	TRBV5-1	TRBJ2-7	13	-	CASSFVTDYEQYF	TGCGCCAGCAGCTTTGTGACAGACTACGAGCAGTACTTC
TRBD1	TRBV27	TRBJ1-2	15	-	CASSLFWDRGDGYTF	TGTGCCAGCAGTTTATTCTGGGACAGGGGAGATGGCTACACCTTC
TRBD1	TRBV7-6	TRBJ1-1	16	-	CASSLERTGGGTEAFF	TGTGCCAGCAGCTTAGAAAGGACAGGGGGCGGCACTGAAGCTTTCTTT
-	TRBV4-1	TRBJ1-1	15	once	CASSQDSRGRTEAFF	TGCGCCAGCAGCCAAGATAGTCGGGGGCGGACTGAAGCTTTCTTT
-	TRBV7-6	TRBJ1-5	14	-	CASSLGGGSTPQHF	TGTGCCAGCAGCTTAGGCGGCGGCTCTACGCCCCAGCATTTT
TRBD2	TRBV19	TRBJ2-1	15	-	CASSISGNSYNEQFF	TGTGCCAGTAGTATTAGCGGGAACTCCTACAATGAGCAGTTCTTC
TRBD2	TRBV4-1	TRBJ2-1	15	-	CASSQEELAGTEQFF	TGCGCCAGCAGCCAAGAGGAACTAGCGGGCACTGAGCAGTTCTTC
-	TRBV10-2	TRBJ1-1	13	-	CASSESGWTEAFF	TGCGCCAGCAGTGAGTCCGGATGGACTGAAGCTTTCTTT
-	TRBV7-6	TRBJ1-2	13	-	CASSFYRDDGYTF	TGTGCCAGCAGCTTTTACAGGGATGATGGCTACACCTTC
-	TRBV29-1	TRBJ2-5	15	-	CSVEWDKRPQETQYF	TGCAGCGTGGAGTGGGACAAGCGGCCCCAAGAGACCCAGTACTTC
-	TRBV13	TRBJ2-5	17	-	CASSFRTPREIGETQYF	TGTGCCAGCAGCTTCAGGACACCCAGGGAGATTGGCGAGACCCAGTACTTC
-	TRBV27	TRBJ2-7	15	-	CASSLSGTSFYEQYF	TGTGCCAGCAGTTTATCGGGAACTAGCTTCTACGAGCAGTACTTC
TRBD1	TRBV7-6	TRBJ2-6	16	-	CASSLQGGGGANVLTF	TGTGCCAGCAGCTTACAAGGGGGCGGTGGGGCCAACGTCCTGACTTTC
-	TRBV7-9	TRBJ1-2	14	-	CASSLGFGEYGYTF	TGTGCCAGCAGCTTGGGTTTCGGGGAATATGGCTACACCTTC
-	TRBV9	TRBJ2-3	17	-	CASSTRRDTSSTDTQYF	TGTGCCAGCAGCACCCGACGGGACACCTCTAGCACAGATACGCAGTATTTT
-	TRBV27	TRBJ1-4	13	-	CASSSTGREKLFF	TGTGCCAGCAGTTCCACGGGAAGGGAAAAACTGTTTTTT
-	TRBV27	TRBJ1-5	15	-	CASSLVTQRNQPQHF	TGTGCCAGCAGTTTGGTAACCCAGAGGAATCAGCCCCAGCATTTT
TRBD1	TRBV6-5	TRBJ2-6	17	-	CATLTGTGSSGANVLTF	TGTGCCACATTAACCGGGACAGGGAGCTCTGGGGCCAACGTCCTGACTTTC
TRBD2	TRBV3-1	TRBJ2-2	15	-	CASSLLAEDTGELFF	TGTGCCAGCAGCCTCCTAGCGGAAGACACCGGGGAGCTGTTTTTT
-	TRBV19	TRBJ1-1	19	-	CASSIFSIDPIKMDTEAFF	TGTGCCAGTAGTATATTCAGCATCGACCCCATTAAGATGGACACTGAAGCTTTCTTT
-	TRBV20-1	TRBJ1-5	14	-	CSARDLREGLPQHF	TGCAGTGCTAGAGACCTCAGGGAAGGGCTTCCCCAGCATTTT
-	TRBV7-8	TRBJ1-1	15	-	CASSLTTGGDTEAFF	TGTGCCAGCAGCTTAACGACGGGCGGGGACACTGAAGCTTTCTTT
-	TRBV20-1	TRBJ1-1	13	-	CSAPTPGATEAFF	TGCAGTGCCCCTACCCCGGGCGCGACTGAAGCTTTCTTT
-	TRBV6-5	TRBJ2-7	13	few	CASSYAGSYEQYF	TGTGCCAGCAGTTACGCCGGCTCCTACGAGCAGTACTTC
TRBD2	TRBV11-2	TRBJ2-3	20	once	CASSFPPAGGPSPPTDTQYF	TGTGCCAGCAGCTTTCCCCCAGCGGGAGGGCCGTCCCCGCCCACAGATACGCAGTATTTT
TRBD1	TRBV12-3/TRBV12-4	TRBJ2-2	14	-	CASRGQGWTGELFF	TGTGCCAGCAGGGGACAGGGTTGGACCGGGGAGCTGTTTTTT
-	TRBV14	TRBJ1-2	18	-	CASSQEFWSLRANYGYTF	TGTGCCAGCAGCCAAGAGTTTTGGTCCTTACGGGCTAACTATGGCTACACCTTC
TRBD2	TRBV13	TRBJ2-1	17	-	CASSHFGTSGTYNEQFF	TGTGCCAGCAGCCATTTCGGGACTAGCGGGACCTACAATGAGCAGTTCTTC
-	TRBV12-3/TRBV12-4	TRBJ2-7	14	few	CASSQLPSTSEQYF	TGTGCCAGCAGCCAACTACCGTCAACCTCCGAGCAGTACTTC
-	TRBV20-1	TRBJ1-2	11	-	CSANTYPGYTF	TGCAGTGCCAATACATACCCTGGCTACACCTTC
TRBD2	TRBV13	TRBJ2-7	15	-	CASSLVREGPYEQYF	TGTGCCAGCAGCTTAGTCCGGGAGGGCCCCTACGAGCAGTACTTC
-	TRBV9	TRBJ1-3	13	-	CASSKSSGNTIYF	TGTGCCAGCAGCAAAAGCTCTGGAAACACCATATATTTT
TRBD1	TRBV28	TRBJ1-2	15	-	CASSSGTGKEYGYTF	TGTGCCAGCAGTTCTGGGACAGGGAAAGAGTATGGCTACACCTTC
-	TRBV15	TRBJ1-5	12	few	CATSSLNQPQHF	TGTGCCACCAGCAGTCTAAATCAGCCCCAGCATTTT
-	TRBV29-1	TRBJ1-2	12	once	CSVEADGYGYTF	TGCAGCGTTGAAGCTGATGGCTATGGCTACACCTTC
TRBD2	TRBV12-3/TRBV12-4	TRBJ2-5	14	-	CASSPRTSDETQYF	TGTGCCAGCAGTCCACGGACTAGCGATGAGACCCAGTACTTC
-	TRBV29-1	TRBJ1-2	12	-	CSDGTVHYGYTF	TGCAGCGACGGAACGGTCCACTATGGCTACACCTTC
TRBD1	TRBV14	TRBJ1-5	17	-	CASSQDQDRVRSQPQHF	TGTGCCAGCAGCCAAGATCAGGACAGGGTGAGGAGTCAGCCCCAGCATTTT
-	TRBV20-1	TRBJ2-7	11	-	CSASVGREQYF	TGCAGTGCTAGCGTAGGGCGTGAGCAGTACTTC
-	TRBV27	TRBJ1-1	13	once	CASSYLGDTEAFF	TGTGCCAGCAGTTACCTAGGGGATACTGAAGCTTTCTTT
-	TRBV7-2	TRBJ2-2	15	-	CASSERLPWAGELFF	TGTGCCAGCAGCGAACGACTCCCCTGGGCTGGGGAGCTGTTTTTT
-	TRBV19	TRBJ2-7	14	-	CASSIGLGLDEQYF	TGTGCCAGTAGTATTGGACTGGGCCTGGACGAGCAGTACTTC
-	TRBV7-6	TRBJ2-7	14	-	CASSHTGESYEQYF	TGTGCCAGCAGCCATACCGGGGAATCCTACGAGCAGTACTTC
TRBD2	TRBV2	TRBJ2-1	14	-	CASPRLAGDNEQFF	TGTGCCAGCCCCCGACTAGCGGGCGACAATGAGCAGTTCTTC
-	TRBV20-1	TRBJ1-3	18	-	CSARAPGQGQLSGNTIYF	TGCAGTGCTAGGGCCCCTGGCCAGGGCCAGCTCTCTGGAAACACCATATATTTT
-	TRBV7-6	TRBJ2-3	17	-	CASSFFGGSGNTDTQYF	TGTGCCAGCAGCTTTTTCGGTGGTAGCGGAAACACAGATACGCAGTATTTT
-	TRBV14	TRBJ2-3	16	-	CASSQTQRKSTDTQYF	TGTGCCAGCAGCCAAACGCAGCGGAAAAGCACAGATACGCAGTATTTT
-	TRBV20-1	TRBJ2-7	14	-	CSAPQEGNSYEQYF	TGCAGTGCCCCACAGGAGGGGAATTCCTACGAGCAGTACTTC
TRBD1	TRBV20-1	TRBJ2-3	13	-	CSARGDRDGTQYF	TGCAGTGCTAGAGGGGACAGGGACGGTACGCAGTATTTT
-	TRBV2	TRBJ2-1	11	-	CASSDQDEQFF	TGTGCCAGCAGTGACCAGGATGAGCAGTTCTTC
-	TRBV6-1	TRBJ2-1	15	-	CASSALASSYNEQFF	TGTGCCAGCAGTGCCCTAGCGAGCTCCTACAATGAGCAGTTCTTC